The clone carrying this T cell receptor beta chain was seen a few times. Its antigen is as yet unknown. The CDR3 has 14 amino acids. After removal of 6 bases from V and 0 bases from J, the junction contained 2 bases not matched to a gene. The data belong to a study of post-analysis software for immune sequencing data. Regarding the study as a whole: Compared with controls, patients had more of about 5 TRBV segments, including TRBV5-6, TRBV5-1 and TRBV20-1.

Carried by the TCR beta cDNA libraries were unique molecular identifiers. TCRdb reprocessed the PCR reads with MiXCR, giving one entry per CDR3 protein. The sample lists about 820,000 distinct CDR3 sequences; approximately 53% were seen once. The clonotype was recovered from a girl between 5 and 17 years old with multiple sclerosis. The rearrangement links TRBV12-3 or TRBV12-4 to TRBJ2-3; 8 nucleotides match TRBD2. The sequencing sample was made of blood. CDR3 residues: CASSRTSSTDTQYF. The CDR3 bases are TGTGCCAGCAGCCGGACTAGCAGCACAGATACGCAGTATTTT.